The present T cell receptor beta chain was sequenced within a study of blood T cell repertoires in COVID-19. Overall study: Donors in the United States, Italy and Spain gave samples during acute or convalescent COVID-19. PBMCs, B-cell-depleted T cells, or T cells provided the cDNA or gDNA that made up the material.

Authors' data handling: Estimates of nucleated cell counts were drawn from the amplification of reference gene primers. This table comes from immunoSEQ multiplex PCR, and its TCRdb copy is limited to in-frame clones, with some not included. V and J calls and clone size come straight from that table; D and trimming were deduced from the DNA. The table includes 70,000 to 95,000 clones, 80% to 90% detected once. This CDR3 is 17 amino acids long. V shed 6 bases, J shed 3 bases, and the junction held 13 bases outside the gene matches. Germline-derived CDR1 and CDR2 are LGHDT and YNNKEL (reference sequence).

This TCR derives from a woman in her seventies with acute or convalescent COVID-19. Material for sequencing was peripheral blood. The chain has TRBV3-1 (or the pseudogene TRBV3-2) and TRBJ2-3; 9 bases line up with TRBD2. The CDR3 region is CASSPTGLARGTDTQYF. CDR3 nucleotide sequence: TGTGCCAGCAGTCCCACCGGACTAGCGCGGGGGACAGATACGCAGTATTTT.